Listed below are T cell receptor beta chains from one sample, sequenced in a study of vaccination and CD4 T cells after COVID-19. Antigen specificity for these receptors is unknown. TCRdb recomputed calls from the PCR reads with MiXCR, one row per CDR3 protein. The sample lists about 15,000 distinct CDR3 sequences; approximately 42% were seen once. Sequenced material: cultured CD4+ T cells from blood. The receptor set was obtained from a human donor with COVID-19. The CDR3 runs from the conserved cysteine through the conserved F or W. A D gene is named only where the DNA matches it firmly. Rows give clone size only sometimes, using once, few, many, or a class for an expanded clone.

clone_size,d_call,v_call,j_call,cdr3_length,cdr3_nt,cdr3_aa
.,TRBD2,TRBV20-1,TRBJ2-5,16,TGCAGTGCTGAGGGACTAGCGGGGACGTACCAAGAGACCCAGTACTTC,CSAEGLAGTYQETQYF
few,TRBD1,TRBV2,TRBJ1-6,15,TGTGCCAGCAGTGGGACAGGGCATTATAATTCACCCCTCCACTTT,CASSGTGHYNSPLHF
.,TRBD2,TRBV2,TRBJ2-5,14,TGTGCCAGCAAGGGCGGGGGGGCTAAAGAGACCCAGTACTTC,CASKGGGAKETQYF
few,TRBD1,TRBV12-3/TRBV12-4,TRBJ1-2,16,TGTGCCAGCAGTTCCCCCTCCGGGACAGCTAACTATGGCTACACCTTC,CASSSPSGTANYGYTF
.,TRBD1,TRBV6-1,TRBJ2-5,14,TGTGCCAGCACCGCGTCCAGGGGGTGGGAGACCCAGTACTTC,CASTASRGWETQYF
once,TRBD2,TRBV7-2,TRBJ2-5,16,TGTGCCAGCAGCCAATCAGGGACTAGCGGGGTAGAGACCCAGTACTTC,CASSQSGTSGVETQYF
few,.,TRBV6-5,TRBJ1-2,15,TGTGCCAGCAGTTACTCGCCGATTACTAACTATGGCTACACCTTC,CASSYSPITNYGYTF
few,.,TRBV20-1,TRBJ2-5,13,TGCAGTGCTCCCGACAGTATCCAAGAGACCCAGTACTTC,CSAPDSIQETQYF
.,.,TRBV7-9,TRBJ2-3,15,TGTGCCAGCAGCTTAATGAGGGGGGAGGGAGATACGCAGTATTTT,CASSLMRGEGDTQYF
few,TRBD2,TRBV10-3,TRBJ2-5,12,TGTGCCTCCAACGGGGGGGGAGAGACCCAGTACTTC,CASNGGGETQYF
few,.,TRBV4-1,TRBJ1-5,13,TGCGCCAGCAGCCTACAGGACAATCAGCCCCAGCATTTT,CASSLQDNQPQHF
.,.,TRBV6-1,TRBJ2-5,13,TGTGCCAGCAGTGAAACGAGGGACGAGACCCAGTACTTC,CASSETRDETQYF
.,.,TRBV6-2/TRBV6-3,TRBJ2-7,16,TGTGCCAGCAGTCCCCGACAGCGACTAAGCTCCTACGAGCAGTACTTC,CASSPRQRLSSYEQYF
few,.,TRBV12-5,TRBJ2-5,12,TGTGCTAGTGGTCTGGAGGGGGAGACCCAGTACTTC,CASGLEGETQYF
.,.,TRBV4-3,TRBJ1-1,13,TGCGCCAGCAGCCAAGTCGGGGGGACTGAAGCTTTCTTT,CASSQVGGTEAFF
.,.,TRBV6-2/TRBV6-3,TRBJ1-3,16,TGTGCCAGCAGTTACTCTCAACAGAGCTCTGGAAACACCATATATTTT,CASSYSQQSSGNTIYF
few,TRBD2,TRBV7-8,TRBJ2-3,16,TGTGCCAGCAGCCCCAGCGGACTAGCGGGCCGAGGGGCGCAGTATTTT,CASSPSGLAGRGAQYF
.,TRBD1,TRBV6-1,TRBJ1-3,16,TGTGCCAGCAGCCCCTACAGGGGGCTAGGGACAAACACCATATATTTT,CASSPYRGLGTNTIYF
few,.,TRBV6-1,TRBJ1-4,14,TGTGCCAGCAGTGGGGACAATACTAATGAAAAACTGTTTTTT,CASSGDNTNEKLFF
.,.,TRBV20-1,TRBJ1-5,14,TGCAGTGCTAGTAATAGAGGCCTCAATCAGCCCCAGCATTTT,CSASNRGLNQPQHF
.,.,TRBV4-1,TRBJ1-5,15,TGCGCCAGCAGCCAAGATACAGGGTTGTACCAGCCCCAGCATTTT,CASSQDTGLYQPQHF
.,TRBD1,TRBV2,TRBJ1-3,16,TGTGCCAGCAGTCAGGGGGGTTCTAGCTCTGGAAACACCATATATTTT,CASSQGGSSSGNTIYF
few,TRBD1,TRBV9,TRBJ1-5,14,TGTGCCAGCGCAACAGGGGTGAACAATCAGCCCCAGCATTTT,CASATGVNNQPQHF
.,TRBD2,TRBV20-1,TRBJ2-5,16,TGCAGTGCTAGTACTAGCGGGGGCAAAAACCAAGAGACCCAGTACTTC,CSASTSGGKNQETQYF
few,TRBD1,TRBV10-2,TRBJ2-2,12,TGCGCCACCCGACAGGGCTCCGGGGAGCTGTTTTTT,CATRQGSGELFF
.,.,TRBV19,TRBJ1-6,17,TGTGCCAGTAGTATATCAGCGGGACGGATCGATCGGTCACCCCTCCACTTT,CASSISAGRIDRSPLHF
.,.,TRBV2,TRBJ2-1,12,TGTGCCAGCAGTGCGTCGGTACGCCTTAGGGTCTTC,CASSASVRLRVF
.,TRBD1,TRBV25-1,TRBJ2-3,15,TGTGCCAGCAGCCCAAGGGGGCGTAGGGCAGATACGCAGTATTTT,CASSPRGRRADTQYF
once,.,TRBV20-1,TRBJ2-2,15,TGCAGTGCTAGAGATTTCTGGGGGGCGTCCGGGGAGCTGTTTTTT,CSARDFWGASGELFF
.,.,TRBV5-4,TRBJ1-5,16,TGTGCCAGCAGCTTCGGGGGGTGGGGTAGCAATCAGCCCCAGCATTTT,CASSFGGWGSNQPQHF
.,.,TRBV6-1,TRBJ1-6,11,TGTGCCAGCAGTACTGATTCACCCCTCCACTTT,CASSTDSPLHF
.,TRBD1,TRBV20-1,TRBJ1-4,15,TGCAGTGCTAAACAGGGGGAAGGATCTAATGAAAAACTGTTTTTT,CSAKQGEGSNEKLFF
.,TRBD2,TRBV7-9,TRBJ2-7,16,TGTGCCAGCAGCCGGACTAGCGGGGCCACATCCTACGAGCAGTACTTC,CASSRTSGATSYEQYF
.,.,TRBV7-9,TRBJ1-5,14,TGTGCCAGCAGCTTGGTCGACGGCAATCAGCCCCAGCATTTT,CASSLVDGNQPQHF
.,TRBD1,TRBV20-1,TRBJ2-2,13,TGCAGTGCTATGGACAGGGCCTTCGGGGAGCTGTTTTTT,CSAMDRAFGELFF
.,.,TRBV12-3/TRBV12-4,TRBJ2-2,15,TGTGCCAGCAGTCACCGGACGGAGAACACCGGGGAGCTGTTTTTT,CASSHRTENTGELFF
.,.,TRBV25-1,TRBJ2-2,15,TGTGCCAGCAGTGACCCCAGGACAGACACCGGGGAGCTGTTTTTT,CASSDPRTDTGELFF
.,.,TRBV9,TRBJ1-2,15,TGTGCCAGCAGCGTAGCGGCTAGGACGGATTATGGCTACACCTTC,CASSVAARTDYGYTF
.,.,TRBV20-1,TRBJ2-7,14,TGCAGTGCCCCCTATAGTGGGGCGTCCTACGAGCAGTACTTC,CSAPYSGASYEQYF
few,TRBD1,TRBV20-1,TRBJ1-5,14,TGCAGTGCCACCCCGACAGGGGTTGGTCAGCCCCAGCATTTT,CSATPTGVGQPQHF
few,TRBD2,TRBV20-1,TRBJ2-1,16,TGCAGTGCTAGAGCACTAGCGGGCGGTCCCTACAATGAGCAGTTCTTC,CSARALAGGPYNEQFF
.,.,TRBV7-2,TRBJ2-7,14,TGTGCCAGCAGCTTACGTTCCTCGATCTACGAGCAGTACTTC,CASSLRSSIYEQYF
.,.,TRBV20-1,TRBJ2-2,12,TGCAGTGCTAGCCCAGTCACCGGGGAGCTGTTTTTT,CSASPVTGELFF
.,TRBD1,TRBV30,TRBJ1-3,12,TGTGCCGGGGACAGGGTTGAAAACACCATATATTTT,CAGDRVENTIYF
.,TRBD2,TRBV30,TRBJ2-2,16,TGTGCCTGGAGTCCCCGCCAGCGGGGGGGAACCGGGGAGCTGTTTTTT,CAWSPRQRGGTGELFF
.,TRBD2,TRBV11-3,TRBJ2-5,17,TGTGCCAGCAGCTTATTCGGCGCGGGGGGGCCGGGGGAGACCCAGTACTTC,CASSLFGAGGPGETQYF
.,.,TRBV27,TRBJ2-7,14,TGTGCCAGCAGTTTACAAGCCATGGGAGGCGAGCAGTACTTC,CASSLQAMGGEQYF
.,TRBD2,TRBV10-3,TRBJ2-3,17,TGTGCCATCAGTGATTCAAAGCGGGGTTCGAACACAGATACGCAGTATTTT,CAISDSKRGSNTDTQYF
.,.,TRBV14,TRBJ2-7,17,TGTGCCAGCAGCCAAGAGTCAATTGGCAGGGACTCCTACGAGCAGTACTTC,CASSQESIGRDSYEQYF
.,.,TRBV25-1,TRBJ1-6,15,TGTGCCAGCCGACCAGAGACAGGCAATAATTCACCCCTCCACTTT,CASRPETGNNSPLHF
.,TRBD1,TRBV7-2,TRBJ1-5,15,TGTGCCAGCAGCTTAGCTAGGGGGCTTGGACAGCCCCAGCATTTT,CASSLARGLGQPQHF